The 5 T cell receptor beta chains listed next were all sequenced from one sample in a study of CD4 T cells in relation to SARS-CoV-2 and coronaviruses. Using immunoSEQ multiplex PCR, the repertoire was profiled, and TCRdb retains in-frame clones only, with some absent. This table holds 55,000 to 70,000 clones, about 92% found once. CD4+ T cells from unexposed donors were obtained before the COVID-19 pandemic (2011-2018). Material: naive CD4+ T cells from PBMCs. Subset of the sample: naive CD4+ T cells isolated by negative enrichment. Every receptor here comes from a human donor in good health.

The chain joins TRBV27 to TRBJ1-2, with a tentative D call TRBD1 (5 bases). The V end was cut by 5 bases, the J end by 0 bases, with 10 bases between. The CDR3 contains 14 residues. Looked up from germline, CDR1 is MNHEY and CDR2 is SMNVEV (reference sequence). CDR3: CASSPGGPNYGYTF. DNA of the CDR3: TGTGCCAGCAGTCCCGGGGGTCCTAACTATGGCTACACCTTC.

The chain couples TRBV2 to TRBJ1-2; D is ambiguous. Germline-derived CDR1 and CDR2 are SNHLY and FYNNEI. The V gene lost 6 bases and the J gene lost 4 bases, with 12 bases spanning the gap. The CDR3 has 13 residues. The CDR3 reads CASSPGKSYGYTF. As DNA, the CDR3 is TGTGCCAGCAGCCCCGGCAAAAGCTATGGCTACACCTTC.

The chain carries TRBV4-1 and TRBJ1-2; the match to TRBD1 covers 9 bases. The V and J ends lost 4 bases and 3 bases, in that order; junction bases with no gene match: 6. The CDR3 covers 15 residues. Germline-derived CDR1 and CDR2 are MGHRA and YSYEKL. For the CDR3, the DNA is TGCGCCAGCAGCCGAGGGAGGACAGGGGACTATGGCTACACCTTC. Protein sequence: CASSRGRTGDYGYTF.

The chain combines TRBV9 with TRBJ2-1; TRBD2 matches 11 bases. V trimming: 0 bases; J trimming: 7 bases; junction bases outside the gene matches: 6. The germline CDR1 and CDR2 sequences are SGDLS and YYNGEE. CDR3 size: 16 residues. The CDR3 region is CASSVALAGGINEQFF. CDR3 nucleotide sequence: TGTGCCAGCAGCGTAGCATTAGCGGGGGGGATAAATGAGCAGTTCTTC. Drawing the rest from reference TRBV9 and TRBJ2-1, the complete variable domain is DSGVTQTPKHLITATGQRVTLRCSPRSGDLSVYWYQQSLDQGLQFLIQYYNGEERAKGNILERFSAQQFPDLHSELNLSSLELGDSALYFCASSVALAGGINEQFFGPGTRLTVL.

This clone was seen a single time. V gene TRBV12-3 or TRBV12-4 combines with J gene TRBJ2-7; D not certain. V dropped 3 bases and J dropped 0 bases, with 6 bases sitting between them. The CDR3 is 13 amino acids. The CDR3 protein is CASSFASSYEQYF. The CDR3 nucleotides read TGTGCCAGCAGTTTTGCATCCTCCTACGAGCAGTACTTC.